The sequence of this T cell receptor (beta chain) was determined in a study of blood T cell repertoires in COVID-19. For the study at large: The United States, Italy and Spain supplied acute and convalescent COVID-19 samples. T cells, B-cell-depleted T cells, or PBMCs supplied cDNA or gDNA.

Original processing methods: The authors estimated nucleated cell counts from reference gene primer amplification. The repertoire was sequenced with immunoSEQ multiplex PCR; TCRdb's copy has only in-frame clones and lacks some. The DNA gave D and trimming, while V, J and clone size come from that table. The table lists around 700,000 clones, 75% to 90% of them singletons, with about 0.26% in the top ten. The CDR3 runs to 15 residues. Trimming took 3 bases from V and 6 from J; bases not matched to a gene: 9. The germline V gene has CDR1 SEHNR and CDR2 FQNEAQ (reference sequence). This clonotype originated in a woman under 30 with acute or convalescent COVID-19. Sequenced input: peripheral blood. The chain links TRBV7-9 to TRBJ1-2; 8 nucleotides line up with TRBD1. CDR3 in amino acids: CASSFGGRTGNGYTF. CDR3 in DNA: TGTGCCAGCAGCTTTGGGGGGCGGACAGGGAATGGCTACACCTTC.